This T cell receptor beta chain was obtained from a study of shared clonotypes between healthy human individuals. Looking at the study overall: Aged 18 to 49, the donors were two women and a few men. CD8 memory received one plate per donor, CD8 naive two, CD4 memory three and CD4 naive three.

Germline V CDR1 and CDR2: MDHEN, SYDVKM. This CDR3 region has 13 residues. The V gene lost 7 bases and the J gene lost 6 bases, with 13 bases spanning the gap. This clone was counted only a few times. No antigen is known for it. Libraries were prepared by immunoSEQ multiplex PCR; TCRdb keeps only in-frame clonotypes and omits some of them. The profile covers about 110,000 clones, with 68% appearing a single time and approximately 23% taken by the ten largest. Study results and caveats: A generally larger estimated richness was seen in naive subsets than in memory subsets. Represented diversity, genetic and exposure-history alike, was limited by few donors.

This chain joins TRBV28 and TRBJ1-5; D perhaps matches TRBD1 (5 bases). The TCR sequence derives from a woman in her thirties in good health. Sequences were obtained from memory CD8+ T cells sorted from blood. Sample subset: CD45RO+ cells pooled with CCR7-negative TemRA cells. CDR3 coding DNA: TGTGCCAGCACCATCAGGGTTAGTCAGCCCCAGCATTTT. It encodes CASTIRVSQPQHF.